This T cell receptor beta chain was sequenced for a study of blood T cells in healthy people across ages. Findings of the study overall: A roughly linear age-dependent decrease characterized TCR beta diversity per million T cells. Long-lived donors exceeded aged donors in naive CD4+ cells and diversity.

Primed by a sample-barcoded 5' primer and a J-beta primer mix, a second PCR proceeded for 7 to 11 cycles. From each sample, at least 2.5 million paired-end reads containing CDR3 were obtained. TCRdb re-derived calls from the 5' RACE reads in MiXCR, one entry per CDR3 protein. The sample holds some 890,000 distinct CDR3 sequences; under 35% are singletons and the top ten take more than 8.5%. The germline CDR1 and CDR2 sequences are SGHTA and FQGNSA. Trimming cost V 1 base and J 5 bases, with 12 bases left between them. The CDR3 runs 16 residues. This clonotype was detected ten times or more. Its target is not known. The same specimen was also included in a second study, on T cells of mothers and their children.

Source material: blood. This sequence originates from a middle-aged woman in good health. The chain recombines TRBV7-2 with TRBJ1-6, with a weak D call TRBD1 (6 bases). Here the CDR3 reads CASSLDRTDNNSPLHF. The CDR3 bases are TGTGCCAGCAGCTTAGACCGGACAGATAATAATTCACCCCTCCACTTT.